This T cell receptor beta chain was sequenced in a study of cytomegalovirus exposure and HLA in healthy donors. The PCR employed 60 Vbeta primers together with 13 Jbeta primers. The protocol was immunoSEQ multiplex PCR, while the TCRdb copy is restricted to in-frame clones and leaves out a portion. Of 63,000 or so clones listed, roughly four fifths were seen once; the top ten hold about a fifth. CDR1 is SNHLY and CDR2 is FYNNEI in the germline V gene. The CDR3 consists of 14 residues. The V and J ends lost 6 bases and 14 bases, in that order; junction bases with no gene match: 9. Study results and limitations: Researchers reportedly found TCR beta sequences accurately predicted most subjects' HLA-A and HLA-B alleles. Rarity characterized most TCR sequences, yet some public TCRs appeared in many donors. Later findings reportedly placed an Asian-associated ancestry cluster below the roughly 690-donor mean for N-insertions.

As concerns this clone: As yet, its antigen is unknown.

This clonotype was obtained from a woman aged 25-40 years in good health and CMV-seropositive. The source material was PBMCs. The V gene is TRBV2, the J gene TRBJ2-1, with 14 bases lining up with TRBD2. The CDR3 nucleotides read TGTGCCAGCAGCGTGGGACTAGCGGGAGCTGGAAAGTTCTTC. Protein: CASSVGLAGAGKFF.